A selection of T cell receptor beta chains follows, all from one sample in a study of blood T cells in healthy people across ages. TCRdb reprocessed the 5' RACE reads via MiXCR and lists one record per CDR3 protein. The table has about 830,000 distinct CDR3 sequences, 58% seen once. Material for sequencing was blood. The receptors derive from a man aged 30 to 39 in good health. Both conserved end residues are part of each CDR3. The order of the fields is D gene, clone size, V gene, J gene, CDR3 DNA, CDR3 protein. A D gene is named only where the DNA matches it firmly. Some rows mark clone size as missing; the rest say once, few, many or name a class of expanded clone.

d_gene: NA
abundance: few
v_gene: TRBV29-1
j_gene: TRBJ2-1
CDR3nt: TGCAGCGTTGAAGGAGGGAACCTCTACAATGAGCAGTTCTTC
CDR3aa: CSVEGGNLYNEQFF

d_gene: NA
abundance: NA
v_gene: TRBV18
j_gene: TRBJ1-2
CDR3nt: TGTGCCAGCTCACCGGTCAGGGCTAACTATGGCTACACCTTC
CDR3aa: CASSPVRANYGYTF

d_gene: NA
abundance: NA
v_gene: TRBV11-2
j_gene: TRBJ2-3
CDR3nt: TGTGCCAGCAGCTACTGGGCGGGTGGTAGCACAGATACGCAGTATTTT
CDR3aa: CASSYWAGGSTDTQYF

d_gene: TRBD1
abundance: NA
v_gene: TRBV27
j_gene: TRBJ1-4
CDR3nt: TGTGCCAGCAGCCTAACGGGGACAGGGGGCCCTACTAATGAAAAACTGTTTTTT
CDR3aa: CASSLTGTGGPTNEKLFF

d_gene: NA
abundance: few
v_gene: TRBV2
j_gene: TRBJ2-6
CDR3nt: TGTGCCAGCAGTTCCGGGAGACCCTCGGGGGCCAACGTCCTGACTTTC
CDR3aa: CASSSGRPSGANVLTF

d_gene: NA
abundance: few
v_gene: TRBV11-1
j_gene: TRBJ2-3
CDR3nt: TGTGCCAGCAGCCCAAACGGTGGGGGGTACACAGATACGCAGTATTTT
CDR3aa: CASSPNGGGYTDTQYF

d_gene: TRBD1
abundance: NA
v_gene: TRBV7-9
j_gene: TRBJ2-5
CDR3nt: TGTGCCAGCAGCTCCGGGACAGGTCGGCAAGAGACCCAGTACTTC
CDR3aa: CASSSGTGRQETQYF

d_gene: TRBD2
abundance: NA
v_gene: TRBV6-6
j_gene: TRBJ2-5
CDR3nt: TGTGCCGGCGGCCGGCGGGGGAACCAAGAGACCCAGTACTTC
CDR3aa: CAGGRRGNQETQYF

d_gene: TRBD1
abundance: NA
v_gene: TRBV6-5
j_gene: TRBJ1-1
CDR3nt: TGTGCCACTCAAGACAGGGTCACTGAAGCTTTCTTT
CDR3aa: CATQDRVTEAFF

d_gene: NA
abundance: NA
v_gene: TRBV20-1
j_gene: TRBJ2-1
CDR3nt: TGCAGTGCCGTAGCGGAGTCCTACAATGAGCAGTTCTTC
CDR3aa: CSAVAESYNEQFF

d_gene: NA
abundance: NA
v_gene: TRBV11-2
j_gene: TRBJ2-3
CDR3nt: TGTGCCAGCAGCCCTAACCCGGGCGTCAGGGTTGAAGATACGCAGTATTTT
CDR3aa: CASSPNPGVRVEDTQYF

d_gene: NA
abundance: NA
v_gene: TRBV6-4
j_gene: TRBJ2-6
CDR3nt: TGTGCCAGCAGAGCGGCGGCTCGGGCCAACGTCCTGACTTTC
CDR3aa: CASRAAARANVLTF

d_gene: NA
abundance: NA
v_gene: TRBV5-6
j_gene: TRBJ2-7
CDR3nt: TGTGCCAGCAGCTCTGTGAGCTCCTACGAGCAGTACTTC
CDR3aa: CASSSVSSYEQYF

d_gene: TRBD2
abundance: once
v_gene: TRBV20-1
j_gene: TRBJ2-3
CDR3nt: TGCAGTGCACCGGGACTAGTGGGGGAGAGCACAGATACGCAGTATTTT
CDR3aa: CSAPGLVGESTDTQYF

d_gene: TRBD2
abundance: NA
v_gene: TRBV6-1
j_gene: TRBJ2-4
CDR3nt: TGTGCCAGCAGTGAAGACCCGGGGGGCATTCAGTACTTC
CDR3aa: CASSEDPGGIQYF

d_gene: NA
abundance: few
v_gene: TRBV7-3
j_gene: TRBJ2-1
CDR3nt: TGTGCCAGCAGCGACGAAAGCGGACCGGAAAATGAGCAGTTCTTC
CDR3aa: CASSDESGPENEQFF

d_gene: NA
abundance: many
v_gene: TRBV6-5
j_gene: TRBJ2-7
CDR3nt: TGTGCCAGCAGCCGTATACTCAGCTACGAGCAGTACTTC
CDR3aa: CASSRILSYEQYF

d_gene: NA
abundance: NA
v_gene: TRBV7-2
j_gene: TRBJ2-5
CDR3nt: TGTGCCAGCAGCTTAGAAGGAGTAGCGCGAGAGCAGTACTTC
CDR3aa: CASSLEGVAREQYF

d_gene: TRBD2
abundance: NA
v_gene: TRBV2
j_gene: TRBJ2-1
CDR3nt: TGTGCCAGCAGTGAAAGGGGGCTAGCGGGGCCCGACTCCTCCTACAATGAGCAGTTCTTC
CDR3aa: CASSERGLAGPDSSYNEQFF

d_gene: TRBD1
abundance: NA
v_gene: TRBV4-2
j_gene: TRBJ2-1
CDR3nt: TGTGCCAGCAGCCTCCAGACCGGGACAGGGGTTTACAATGAGCAGTTCTTC
CDR3aa: CASSLQTGTGVYNEQFF

d_gene: NA
abundance: NA
v_gene: TRBV15
j_gene: TRBJ2-5
CDR3nt: TGTGCCACCAGCAGAGATTTGTCATTCTTGGACTCTCAAGAGACCCAGTACTTC
CDR3aa: CATSRDLSFLDSQETQYF

d_gene: TRBD2
abundance: NA
v_gene: TRBV4-3
j_gene: TRBJ2-1
CDR3nt: TGCGCCAGCAGCCAAGTAGGCCGGGAGGGCCGCGACAATGAGCAGTTCTTC
CDR3aa: CASSQVGREGRDNEQFF

d_gene: NA
abundance: NA
v_gene: TRBV20-1
j_gene: TRBJ1-1
CDR3nt: TGCAGTGCTAGTAGGGGAAGAGGTACGAACACTGAAGCTTTCTTT
CDR3aa: CSASRGRGTNTEAFF

d_gene: NA
abundance: NA
v_gene: TRBV11-2
j_gene: TRBJ2-5
CDR3nt: TGTGCCAGCAGCTTAGGGGTGATGGAGACCCAGTACTTC
CDR3aa: CASSLGVMETQYF

d_gene: TRBD1
abundance: NA
v_gene: TRBV28
j_gene: TRBJ1-5
CDR3nt: TGTGCCAGCAGACGGGACAGGGCACAGCCCCAGCATTTT
CDR3aa: CASRRDRAQPQHF

d_gene: NA
abundance: few
v_gene: TRBV28
j_gene: TRBJ2-7
CDR3nt: TGTGCCAGCACCCCCGGGCGAGATGACAGTGCCTACGAGCAGTACTTC
CDR3aa: CASTPGRDDSAYEQYF

d_gene: NA
abundance: NA
v_gene: TRBV5-1
j_gene: TRBJ2-1
CDR3nt: TGCGCCAGCAGCATGCAGGGATCAGGGGAGCAGTTCTTC
CDR3aa: CASSMQGSGEQFF

d_gene: TRBD2
abundance: NA
v_gene: TRBV29-1
j_gene: TRBJ2-1
CDR3nt: TGCAGCGTTGATTGTCGGGAGGGCCTCGGGAATGAGCAGTTCTTC
CDR3aa: CSVDCREGLGNEQFF

d_gene: NA
abundance: NA
v_gene: TRBV11-2
j_gene: TRBJ2-7
CDR3nt: TGTGCCAGCACCGGTATAGGACAAAACTACGAGCAGTACTTC
CDR3aa: CASTGIGQNYEQYF

d_gene: NA
abundance: few
v_gene: TRBV12-3/TRBV12-4
j_gene: TRBJ2-4
CDR3nt: TGTGCCAGCAGTTTAGTACTCGACCCCAGAATACTAGCCAAAAACATTCAGTACTTC
CDR3aa: CASSLVLDPRILAKNIQYF

d_gene: TRBD1
abundance: NA
v_gene: TRBV7-9
j_gene: TRBJ2-1
CDR3nt: TGTGCCAGCAGCTTAACGACAGGGAGTGAGCAGTTCTTC
CDR3aa: CASSLTTGSEQFF

d_gene: TRBD1
abundance: NA
v_gene: TRBV3-1
j_gene: TRBJ1-3
CDR3nt: TGTGCCAGCAGCCCCTGGACAGGCGACTCTGGAAACACCATATATTTT
CDR3aa: CASSPWTGDSGNTIYF

d_gene: TRBD2
abundance: NA
v_gene: TRBV3-1
j_gene: TRBJ2-3
CDR3nt: TGTGCCAGCAGCGAGACGAGCGGGGAGACCACAGATACGCAGTATTTT
CDR3aa: CASSETSGETTDTQYF

d_gene: NA
abundance: NA
v_gene: TRBV5-1
j_gene: TRBJ2-5
CDR3nt: TGCGCCAGCAGCTTCAACTCAGTCGGGGAGACCCAGTACTTC
CDR3aa: CASSFNSVGETQYF

d_gene: NA
abundance: once
v_gene: TRBV18
j_gene: TRBJ1-6
CDR3nt: TGTGCCAGCTCACTTCGGGACAAAAGCAACCTCCACTTT
CDR3aa: CASSLRDKSNLHF

d_gene: NA
abundance: few
v_gene: TRBV20-1
j_gene: TRBJ2-5
CDR3nt: TGCAGTGCTACAGCTTGGTACCAAGAGACCCAGTACTTC
CDR3aa: CSATAWYQETQYF

d_gene: NA
abundance: NA
v_gene: TRBV12-3/TRBV12-4
j_gene: TRBJ2-5
CDR3nt: TGTGCCGGCAGTTTTGACTACAGGCAGGGGACGGGAGAGCAGTACTTC
CDR3aa: CAGSFDYRQGTGEQYF

d_gene: TRBD1
abundance: NA
v_gene: TRBV28
j_gene: TRBJ2-7
CDR3nt: TGTGCCAGCAGTTTTCCCAGGGGGAAAGACGAGCAGTACTTC
CDR3aa: CASSFPRGKDEQYF

d_gene: NA
abundance: NA
v_gene: TRBV5-1
j_gene: TRBJ2-7
CDR3nt: TGCGCCAGCAGCTTAAGTTGGGAGGCTTACGAGCAGTACTTC
CDR3aa: CASSLSWEAYEQYF